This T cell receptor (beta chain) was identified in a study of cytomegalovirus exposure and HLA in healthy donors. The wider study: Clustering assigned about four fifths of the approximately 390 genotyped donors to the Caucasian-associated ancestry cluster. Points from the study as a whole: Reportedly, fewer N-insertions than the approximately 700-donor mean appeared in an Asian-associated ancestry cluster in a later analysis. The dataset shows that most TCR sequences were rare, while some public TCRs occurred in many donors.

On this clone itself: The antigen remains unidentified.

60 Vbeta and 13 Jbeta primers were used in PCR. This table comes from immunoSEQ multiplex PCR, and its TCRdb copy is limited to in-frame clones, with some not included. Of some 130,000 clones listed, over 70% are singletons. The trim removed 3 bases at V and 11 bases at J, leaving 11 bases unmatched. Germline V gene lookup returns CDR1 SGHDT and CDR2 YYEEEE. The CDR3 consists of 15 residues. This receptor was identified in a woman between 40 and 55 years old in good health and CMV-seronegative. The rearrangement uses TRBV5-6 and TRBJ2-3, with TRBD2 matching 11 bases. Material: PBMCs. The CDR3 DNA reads TGTGCCAGCAGCTCCGGGACTAGCGGCCCTTGGATGCAGTATTTT. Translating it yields CASSSGTSGPWMQYF.